A selection of T cell receptor beta chains follows, all from one sample in a study of human T cells and chemical hapten exposure. TCRdb reanalysed the RACE reads using MiXCR and keeps one entry per CDR3 protein. The sample carries just under 350,000 distinct CDR3 sequences, around 7% recorded once. Source: whole blood, taken in connection with sensitization to the hapten diphenylcyclopropenone (DPC). The receptors were gathered from a woman between 18 and 30 years old with alopecia areata. Some clones in this sample may be carry-over from other donors' samples. Both conserved end residues are part of each CDR3. Each record gives: V gene, D gene, clone size, J gene, CDR3 protein, CDR3 DNA. D genes are given only for firm matches. Size tells how often a clone was seen (once, few, many) or the class of an expanded clone, and some rows leave it out.

TRBV7-2	TRBD2	many	TRBJ2-1	CASSLASGGRSYNEQFF	TGTGCCAGCAGCTTAGCCAGCGGGGGCCGCTCCTACAATGAGCAGTTCTTC
TRBV5-1	-	-	TRBJ2-2	CASSLEWGGHGELFF	TGCGCCAGCAGCTTGGAATGGGGCGGGCACGGGGAGCTGTTTTTT
TRBV4-1	TRBD1	many	TRBJ1-1	CASSQGPRDRGRGTEAFF	TGCGCCAGCAGCCAAGGACCGCGGGACAGGGGGCGGGGGACTGAAGCTTTCTTT
TRBV5-1	TRBD1	-	TRBJ1-1	CASSQQGGGTEAFF	TGCGCCAGCAGCCAGCAGGGGGGTGGCACTGAAGCTTTCTTT
TRBV27	TRBD1	many	TRBJ2-5	CASSFSPGQGWETQYF	TGTGCCAGCAGTTTCTCCCCTGGACAGGGCTGGGAGACCCAGTACTTC
TRBV6-5	TRBD1	few	TRBJ1-5	CASGTGGYYQPQHF	TGTGCCAGCGGGACAGGTGGTTATTATCAGCCCCAGCATTTT
TRBV12-3/TRBV12-4	-	few	TRBJ2-1	CASSPWGPQFF	TGTGCCAGCAGTCCATGGGGCCCTCAGTTCTTC
TRBV5-3	TRBD1	-	TRBJ1-5	CARSLAESGGPDSNQPQHF	TGTGCCAGAAGCTTGGCAGAGTCAGGGGGGCCGGATAGCAATCAGCCCCAGCATTTT
TRBV3-1	-	few	TRBJ2-3	CASSQGGGSSTDTQYF	TGTGCCAGCAGCCAAGGGGGCGGCTCTAGCACAGATACGCAGTATTTT
TRBV27	-	few	TRBJ2-1	CASSSTGLDEQFF	TGTGCCAGCAGTTCAACAGGACTCGATGAGCAGTTCTTC
TRBV29-1	-	few	TRBJ1-1	CSARLLGLEAFF	TGCAGCGCCCGCCTCCTGGGACTTGAAGCTTTCTTT
TRBV27	TRBD2	-	TRBJ2-5	CASRSSLAGGGETQYF	TGTGCCAGCAGATCTTCTCTAGCGGGGGGCGGGGAGACCCAGTACTTC
TRBV10-3	TRBD2	-	TRBJ2-3	CAITASGGGDTQYF	TGTGCCATCACGGCTAGCGGGGGTGGAGATACGCAGTATTTT
TRBV29-1	-	-	TRBJ1-2	CSVAVVGDRGYTF	TGCAGCGTTGCGGTGGTCGGGGATCGTGGCTACACCTTC
TRBV6-2/TRBV6-3	TRBD2	many	TRBJ2-7	CASSSASGDDEQYF	TGTGCCAGCAGTTCGGCTAGCGGGGACGACGAGCAGTACTTC
TRBV28	-	many	TRBJ1-3	CASSPTGNFGNTIYF	TGTGCCAGCAGTCCTACAGGGAATTTTGGAAACACCATATATTTT
TRBV5-1	TRBD1	-	TRBJ1-1	CASRPENRGGDTEAFF	TGCGCCAGCAGACCGGAAAACAGGGGAGGCGACACTGAAGCTTTCTTT
TRBV7-2	TRBD1	-	TRBJ1-5	CASSQDRPNQPQHF	TGTGCCAGCAGCCAGGACAGGCCCAATCAGCCCCAGCATTTT